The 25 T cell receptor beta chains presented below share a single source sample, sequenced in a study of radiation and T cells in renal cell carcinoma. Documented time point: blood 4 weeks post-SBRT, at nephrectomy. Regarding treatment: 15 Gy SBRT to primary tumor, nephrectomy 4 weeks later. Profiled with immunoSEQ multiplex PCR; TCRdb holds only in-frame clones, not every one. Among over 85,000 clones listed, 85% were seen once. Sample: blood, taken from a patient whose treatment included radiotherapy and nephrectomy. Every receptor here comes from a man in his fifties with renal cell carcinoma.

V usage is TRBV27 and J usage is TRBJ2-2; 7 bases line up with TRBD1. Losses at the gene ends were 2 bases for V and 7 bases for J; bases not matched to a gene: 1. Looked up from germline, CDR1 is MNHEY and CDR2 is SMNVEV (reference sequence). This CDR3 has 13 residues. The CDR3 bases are TGTGCCAGCAGTTTAGGGGACAGCGGGGAGCTGTTTTTT. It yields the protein CASSLGDSGELFF.

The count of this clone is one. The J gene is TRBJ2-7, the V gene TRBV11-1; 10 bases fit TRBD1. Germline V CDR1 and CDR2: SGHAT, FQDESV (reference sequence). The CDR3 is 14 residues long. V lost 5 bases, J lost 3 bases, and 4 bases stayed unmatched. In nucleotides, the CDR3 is TGTGCCAGCAGCCGACAGGGGGCAAACTACGAGCAGTACTTC. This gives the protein CASSRQGANYEQYF.

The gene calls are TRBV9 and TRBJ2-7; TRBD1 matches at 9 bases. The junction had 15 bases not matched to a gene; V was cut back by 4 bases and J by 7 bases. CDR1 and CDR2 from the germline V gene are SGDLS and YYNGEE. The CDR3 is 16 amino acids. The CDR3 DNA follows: TGTGCCAGCAGCCGACAGGGGGAGGGACTCTTTGCGGAGCAGTACTTC. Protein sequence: CASSRQGEGLFAEQYF. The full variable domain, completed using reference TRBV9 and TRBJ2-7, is DSGVTQTPKHLITATGQRVTLRCSPRSGDLSVYWYQQSLDQGLQFLIQYYNGEERAKGNILERFSAQQFPDLHSELNLSSLELGDSALYFCASSRQGEGLFAEQYFGPGTRLTVT.

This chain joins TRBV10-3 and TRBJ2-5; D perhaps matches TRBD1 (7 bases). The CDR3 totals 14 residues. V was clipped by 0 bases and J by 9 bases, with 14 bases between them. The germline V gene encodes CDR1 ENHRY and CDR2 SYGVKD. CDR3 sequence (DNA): TGTGCCATCAGTGAGTCGGAGGGGGCGGTGGCCCAGTACTTC. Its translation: CAISESEGAVAQYF.

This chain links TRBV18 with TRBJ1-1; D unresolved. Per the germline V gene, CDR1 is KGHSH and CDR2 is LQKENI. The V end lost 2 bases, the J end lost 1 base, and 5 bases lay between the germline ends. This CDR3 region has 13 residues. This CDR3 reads CASSPIENTEAFF. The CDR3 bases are TGTGCCAGCTCACCAATTGAGAACACTGAAGCTTTCTTT.

CDR3 residues: CASSYRNTEAFF. CDR3 DNA: TGTGCCAGCAGTTACAGGAACACTGAAGCTTTCTTT. The genes are TRBV28 and TRBJ1-1; D gene ambiguous. Looked up from germline, CDR1 is MDHEN and CDR2 is SYDVKM. With 4 bases removed from V and 1 base from J, the gap between germline ends came to 4 bases. The length of the CDR3 is 12 residues.

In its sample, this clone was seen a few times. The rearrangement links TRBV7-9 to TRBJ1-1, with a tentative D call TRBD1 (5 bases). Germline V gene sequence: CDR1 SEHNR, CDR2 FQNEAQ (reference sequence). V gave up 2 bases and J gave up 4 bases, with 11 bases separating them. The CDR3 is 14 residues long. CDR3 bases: TGTGCCAGCAGCTTACTTGAGAGGGGCACTGAAGCTTTCTTT. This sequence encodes CASSLLERGTEAFF.

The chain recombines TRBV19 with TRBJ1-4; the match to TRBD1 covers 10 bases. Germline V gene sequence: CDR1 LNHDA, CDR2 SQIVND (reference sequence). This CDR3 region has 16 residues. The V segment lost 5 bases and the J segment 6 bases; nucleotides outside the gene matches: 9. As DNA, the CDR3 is TGTGCCAGTAGTGATCATCCCGGGACAGGGGATGAAAAACTGTTTTTT. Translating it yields CASSDHPGTGDEKLFF.

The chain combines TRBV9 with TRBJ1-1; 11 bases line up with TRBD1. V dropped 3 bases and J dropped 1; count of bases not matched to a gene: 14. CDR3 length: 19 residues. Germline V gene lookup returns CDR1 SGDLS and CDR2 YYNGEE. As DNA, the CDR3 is TGTGCCAGCAGCGCGGGTTTGGGACAGGGGGTTTTAAGGAACACTGAAGCTTTCTTT. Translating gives CASSAGLGQGVLRNTEAFF.

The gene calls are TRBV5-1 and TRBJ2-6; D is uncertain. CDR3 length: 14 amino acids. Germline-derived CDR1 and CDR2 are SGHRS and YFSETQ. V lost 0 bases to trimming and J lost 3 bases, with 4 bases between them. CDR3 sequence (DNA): TGCGCCAGCAGCTTGGTGGGTGGGGCCAACGTCCTGACTTTC. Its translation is CASSLVGGANVLTF.

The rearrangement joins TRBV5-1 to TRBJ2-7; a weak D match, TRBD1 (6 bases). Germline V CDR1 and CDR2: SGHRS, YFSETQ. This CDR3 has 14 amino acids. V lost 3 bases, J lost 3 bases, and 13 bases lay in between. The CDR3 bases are TGCGCCAGCAGCTGGACCGGGACAAACTACGAGCAGTACTTC. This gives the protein CASSWTGTNYEQYF.

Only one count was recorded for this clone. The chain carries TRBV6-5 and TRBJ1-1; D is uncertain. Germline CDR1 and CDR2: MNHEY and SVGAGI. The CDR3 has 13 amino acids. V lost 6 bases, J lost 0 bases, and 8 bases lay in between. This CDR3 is CASRERMNTEAFF. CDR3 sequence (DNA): TGTGCCAGCAGGGAGAGGATGAACACTGAAGCTTTCTTT.

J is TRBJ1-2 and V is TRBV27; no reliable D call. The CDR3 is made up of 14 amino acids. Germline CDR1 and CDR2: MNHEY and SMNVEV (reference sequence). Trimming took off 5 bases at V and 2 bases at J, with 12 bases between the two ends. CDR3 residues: CASSPYTANYGYTF. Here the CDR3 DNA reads TGTGCCAGCAGTCCGTATACAGCGAACTATGGCTACACCTTC.

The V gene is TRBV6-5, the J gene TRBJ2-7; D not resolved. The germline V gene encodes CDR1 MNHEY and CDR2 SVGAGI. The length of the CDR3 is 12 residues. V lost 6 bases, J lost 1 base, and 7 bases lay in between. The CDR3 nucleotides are TGTGCCAGCAGCGCAGTTTCCTACGAGCAGTACTTC. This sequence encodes CASSAVSYEQYF.

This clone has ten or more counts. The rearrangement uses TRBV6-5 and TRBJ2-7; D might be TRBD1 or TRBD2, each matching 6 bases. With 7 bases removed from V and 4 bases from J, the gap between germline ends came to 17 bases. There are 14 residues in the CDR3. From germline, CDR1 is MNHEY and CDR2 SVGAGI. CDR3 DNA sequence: TGTGCCAGCAAAGGGGGGCTCTGGACTTACGAGCAGTACTTC. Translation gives CASKGGLWTYEQYF.

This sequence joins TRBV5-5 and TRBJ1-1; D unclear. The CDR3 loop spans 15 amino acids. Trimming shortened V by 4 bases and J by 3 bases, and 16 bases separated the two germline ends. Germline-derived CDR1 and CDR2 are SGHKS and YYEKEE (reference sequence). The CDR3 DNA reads TGTGCCAGCAGCCCTGGGTGGGCCACCTACACTGAAGCTTTCTTT. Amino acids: CASSPGWATYTEAFF. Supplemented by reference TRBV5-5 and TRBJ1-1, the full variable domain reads DAGVTQSPTHLIKTRGQQVTLRCSPISGHKSVSWYQQVLGQGPQFIFQYYEKEERGRGNFPDRFSARQFPNYSSELNVNALLLGDSALYLCASSPGWATYTEAFFGQGTRLTVV.

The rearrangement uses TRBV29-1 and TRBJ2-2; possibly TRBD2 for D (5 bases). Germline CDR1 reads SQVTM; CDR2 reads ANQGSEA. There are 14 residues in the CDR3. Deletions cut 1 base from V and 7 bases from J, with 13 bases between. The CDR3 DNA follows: TGCAGCGTTGAAGTCGAACTAGATCACGGGGAGCTGTTTTTT. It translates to CSVEVELDHGELFF.

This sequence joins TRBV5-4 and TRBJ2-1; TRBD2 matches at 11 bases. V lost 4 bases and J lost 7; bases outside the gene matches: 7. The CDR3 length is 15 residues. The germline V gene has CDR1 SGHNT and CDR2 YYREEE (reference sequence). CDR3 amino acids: CASSIAGGPRNEQFF. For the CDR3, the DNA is TGTGCCAGCAGCATAGCGGGAGGGCCTAGGAATGAGCAGTTCTTC.

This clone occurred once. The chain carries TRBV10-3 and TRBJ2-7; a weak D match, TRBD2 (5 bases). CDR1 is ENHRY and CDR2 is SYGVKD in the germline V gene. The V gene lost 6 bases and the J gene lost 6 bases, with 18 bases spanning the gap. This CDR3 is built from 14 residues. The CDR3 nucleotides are TGTGCCATCAGGAAAGAGATCGGGGTCGGCGAGCAGTACTTC. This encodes CAIRKEIGVGEQYF.

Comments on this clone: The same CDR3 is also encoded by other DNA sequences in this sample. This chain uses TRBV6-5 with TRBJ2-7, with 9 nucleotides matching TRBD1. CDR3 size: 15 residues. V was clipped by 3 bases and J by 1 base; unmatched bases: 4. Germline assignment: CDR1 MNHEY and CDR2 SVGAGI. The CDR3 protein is CASSYSGTGSYEQYF. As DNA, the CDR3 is TGTGCCAGCAGTTATTCAGGGACAGGGTCCTACGAGCAGTACTTC.

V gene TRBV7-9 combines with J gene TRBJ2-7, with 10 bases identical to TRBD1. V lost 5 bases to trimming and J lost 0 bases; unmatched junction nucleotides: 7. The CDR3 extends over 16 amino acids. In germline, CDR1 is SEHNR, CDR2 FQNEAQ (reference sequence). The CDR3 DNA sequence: TGTGCCAGCAGCCCGCGGGACAGGGGAAACTCCTACGAGCAGTACTTC. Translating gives CASSPRDRGNSYEQYF.

The CDR3 DNA sequence: TGCGCCAGCAGCCAAGAAATGGTTATTCTCTCTGGAAACACCATATATTTT. Its translation: CASSQEMVILSGNTIYF. The V call is TRBV4-1, the J call TRBJ1-3; D uncertain. Trimming took off 0 bases at V and 0 bases at J, with 12 bases between the two ends. Per germline, CDR1 MGHRA and CDR2 YSYEKL. CDR3 length: 17 residues.

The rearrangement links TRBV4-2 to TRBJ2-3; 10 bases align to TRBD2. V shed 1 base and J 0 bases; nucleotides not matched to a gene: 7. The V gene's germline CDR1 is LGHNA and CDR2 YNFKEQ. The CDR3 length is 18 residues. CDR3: CASSQGEGLAESTDTQYF. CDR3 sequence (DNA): TGTGCCAGCAGCCAAGGGGAAGGACTAGCGGAGAGCACAGATACGCAGTATTTT.

CDR3 sequence reads: CASSLGQITGELFF. The DNA for the CDR3 is TGTGCCAGCAGCTTGGGACAGATCACCGGGGAGCTGTTTTTT. The V gene is TRBV7-6, the J gene TRBJ2-2, with TRBD1 identical over 7 bases. CDR1 SGHVS and CDR2 FNYEAQ come from the germline V gene. The CDR3 sequence is 14 residues long. V trimming: 3 bases; J trimming: 4 bases; junction bases outside the gene matches: 2.

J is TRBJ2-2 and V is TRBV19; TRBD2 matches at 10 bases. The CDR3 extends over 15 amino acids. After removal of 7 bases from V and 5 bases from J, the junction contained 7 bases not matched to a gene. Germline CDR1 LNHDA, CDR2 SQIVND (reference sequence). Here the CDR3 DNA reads TGTGCCAGTAAGCCAGCGGGAGGGGAGACCGGGGAGCTGTTTTTT. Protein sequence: CASKPAGGETGELFF.